This section outlines one T cell receptor beta chain sequence together with its context. These data belong to a study of blood T cell repertoires in COVID-19. Turning to the study itself: Sample material is recorded as cDNA or gDNA derived from T cells, B-cell-depleted T cells, or PBMCs.

J was trimmed by 3 bases and V by 4 bases; bases with no gene match: 8. This CDR3 has 17 amino acids. Germline assignment: CDR1 SQVTM and CDR2 ANQGSEA. TCRdb keeps only in-frame clones here, not all; method: immunoSEQ multiplex PCR. The sample shows under 250,000 clones, roughly four fifths of them seen only once. Sequenced input: PBMCs or T cells enriched from blood (not recorded which). This TCR was recovered from a woman aged 45-59 years who had been exposed to COVID-19. This chain joins TRBV29-1 and TRBJ2-3, with TRBD2 matching 15 bases. The DNA for the CDR3 is TGCAGCGTTGTTGGGGGACTAGCGGGGGGACCTACAGATACGCAGTATTTT. Its protein product is CSVVGGLAGGPTDTQYF.